This T cell receptor beta chain was recorded in a study of T-cell reconstitution after alpha-beta-depleted transplantation in children. During its preparation, the TCRbeta library received unique molecular identifiers. TCRdb itself ran the PCR reads through MiXCR, one entry per CDR3 protein. The top ten hold about 40% of the sample, which has some 200,000 distinct CDR3 sequences, around 8.4% seen once. This clonotype has just a few counts. Antigen unknown. CDR1 is SGHRS, CDR2 YFSETQ, per germline. The CDR3 sequence is 15 residues long. V lost 0 bases, J lost 0 bases, and 9 bases lay in between. Notes on the study in general: About two months after transplant, alpha-beta T cells reportedly came from several hundred expanded graft clones.

The receptor was derived from a male patient aged 2 to 9 who had a stem cell transplant for acute myeloid leukemia, so the T cells may come from the graft donor. The genes are TRBV5-1 and TRBJ1-1, with a tentative D call TRBD1 (6 bases). Material: PBMCs, mostly from graft donor cells, obtained 360 days after TCRalphabeta/CD19-depleted stem cell transplant. Written as DNA, the CDR3 is TGCGCCAGCAGCTTGGGGGACACAGTGAACACTGAAGCTTTCTTT. As protein: CASSLGDTVNTEAFF.